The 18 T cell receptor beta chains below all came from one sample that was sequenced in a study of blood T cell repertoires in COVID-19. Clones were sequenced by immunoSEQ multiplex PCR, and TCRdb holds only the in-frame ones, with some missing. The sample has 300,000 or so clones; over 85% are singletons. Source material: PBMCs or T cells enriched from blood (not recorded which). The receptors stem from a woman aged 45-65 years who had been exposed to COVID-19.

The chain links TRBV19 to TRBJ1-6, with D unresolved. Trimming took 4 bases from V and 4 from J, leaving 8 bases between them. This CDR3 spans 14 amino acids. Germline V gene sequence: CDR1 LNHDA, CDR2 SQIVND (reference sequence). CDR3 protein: CASSTQQYNSPLHF. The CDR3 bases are TGTGCCAGTAGTACGCAACAGTATAATTCACCCCTCCACTTT.

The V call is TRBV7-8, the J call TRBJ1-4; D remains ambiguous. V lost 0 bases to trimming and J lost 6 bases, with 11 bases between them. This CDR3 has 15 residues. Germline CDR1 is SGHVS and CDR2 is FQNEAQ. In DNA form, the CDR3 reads TGTGCCAGCAGCTTAGCCTCGAGGTATTATGAAAAACTGTTTTTT. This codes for CASSLASRYYEKLFF.

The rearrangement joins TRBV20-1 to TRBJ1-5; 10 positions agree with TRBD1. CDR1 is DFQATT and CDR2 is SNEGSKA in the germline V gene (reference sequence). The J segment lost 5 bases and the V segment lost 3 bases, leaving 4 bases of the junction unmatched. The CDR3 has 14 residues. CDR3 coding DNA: TGCAGTGCTAGTAGACAGGGGGCTTATCAGCCCCAGCATTTT. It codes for CSASRQGAYQPQHF.

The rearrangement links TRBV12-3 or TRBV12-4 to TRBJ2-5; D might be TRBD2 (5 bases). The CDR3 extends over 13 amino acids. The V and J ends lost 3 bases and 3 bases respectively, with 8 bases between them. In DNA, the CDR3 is TGTGCCAGCAGTTTTTCCGGGAAAGAGACCCAGTACTTC. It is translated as CASSFSGKETQYF.

CDR3 bases: TGTGCCAGCAGCGAGGGACAGGGATTTTACAATGAGCAGTTCTTC. Its protein is CASSEGQGFYNEQFF. The V call is TRBV2, the J call TRBJ2-1; 9 positions match TRBD1. The J segment lost 4 bases and the V segment lost 6 bases, leaving 7 bases of the junction unmatched. The CDR3 has 15 amino acids. CDR1 and CDR2 from the germline V gene are SNHLY and FYNNEI.

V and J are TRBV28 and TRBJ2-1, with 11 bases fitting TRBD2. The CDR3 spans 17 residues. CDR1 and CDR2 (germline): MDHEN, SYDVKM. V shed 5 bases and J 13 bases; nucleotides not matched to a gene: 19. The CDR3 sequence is CASSPPWASGGPDGQFF. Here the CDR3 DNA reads TGTGCCAGCAGTCCGCCTTGGGCTAGCGGGGGGCCAGACGGTCAGTTCTTC.

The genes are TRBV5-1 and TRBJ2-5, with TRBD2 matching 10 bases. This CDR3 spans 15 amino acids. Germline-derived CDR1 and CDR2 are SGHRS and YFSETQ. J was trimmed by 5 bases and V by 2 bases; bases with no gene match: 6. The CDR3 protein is CASSFNLAGVETQYF. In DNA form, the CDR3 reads TGCGCCAGCAGCTTTAATCTAGCGGGGGTGGAGACCCAGTACTTC.

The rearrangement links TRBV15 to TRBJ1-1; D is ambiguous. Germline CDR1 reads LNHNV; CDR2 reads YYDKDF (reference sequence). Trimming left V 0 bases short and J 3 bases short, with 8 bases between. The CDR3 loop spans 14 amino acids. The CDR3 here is CATSRDVGDTEAFF. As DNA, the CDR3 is TGTGCCACCAGCAGAGATGTCGGGGACACTGAAGCTTTCTTT.

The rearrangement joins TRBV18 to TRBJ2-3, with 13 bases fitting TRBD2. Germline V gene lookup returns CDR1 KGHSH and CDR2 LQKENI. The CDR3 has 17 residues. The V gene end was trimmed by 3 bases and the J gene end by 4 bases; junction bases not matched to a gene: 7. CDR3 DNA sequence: TGTGCCAGCTCACCCGTGACTAGCGGGGGGATCCCAGATACGCAGTATTTT. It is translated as CASSPVTSGGIPDTQYF.

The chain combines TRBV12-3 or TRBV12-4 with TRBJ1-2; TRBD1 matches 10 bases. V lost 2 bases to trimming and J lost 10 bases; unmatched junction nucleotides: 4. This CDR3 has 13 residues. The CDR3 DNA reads TGTGCCAGCAGTTTAAGACAGGGGGCAGTCTACACCTTC. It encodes CASSLRQGAVYTF.

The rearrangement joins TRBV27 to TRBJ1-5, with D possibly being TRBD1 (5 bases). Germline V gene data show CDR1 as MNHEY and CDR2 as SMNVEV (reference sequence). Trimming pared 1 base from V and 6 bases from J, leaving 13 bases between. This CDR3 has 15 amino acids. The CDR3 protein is CASSLWAGKGQPQHF. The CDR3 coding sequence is TGTGCCAGCAGTTTATGGGCAGGGAAGGGTCAGCCCCAGCATTTT.

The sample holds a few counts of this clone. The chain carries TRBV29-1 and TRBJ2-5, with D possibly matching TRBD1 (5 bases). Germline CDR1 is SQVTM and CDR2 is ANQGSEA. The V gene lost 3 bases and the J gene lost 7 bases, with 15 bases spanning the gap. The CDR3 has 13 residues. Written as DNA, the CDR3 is TGCAGCGTTGATCCCCTCCAAAGGGGGACCCAGTACTTC. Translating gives CSVDPLQRGTQYF.

The DNA for the CDR3 is TGCGCCAGCAGCCCGATACCGGGACAGGCAGGAAACACTGAAGCTTTCTTT. As protein: CASSPIPGQAGNTEAFF. The genes are TRBV5-1 and TRBJ1-1, with 8 nucleotides matching TRBD1. Per the germline V gene, CDR1 is SGHRS and CDR2 is YFSETQ. V shed 4 bases and J 2 bases; nucleotides not matched to a gene: 13. This CDR3 has 17 residues.

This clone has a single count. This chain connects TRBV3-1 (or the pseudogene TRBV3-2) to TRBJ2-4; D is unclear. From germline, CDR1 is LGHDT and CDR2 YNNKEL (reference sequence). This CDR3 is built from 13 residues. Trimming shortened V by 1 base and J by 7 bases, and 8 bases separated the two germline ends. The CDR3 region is CASSQGVSNIQYF. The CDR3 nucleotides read TGTGCCAGCAGCCAAGGAGTGTCGAACATTCAGTACTTC.

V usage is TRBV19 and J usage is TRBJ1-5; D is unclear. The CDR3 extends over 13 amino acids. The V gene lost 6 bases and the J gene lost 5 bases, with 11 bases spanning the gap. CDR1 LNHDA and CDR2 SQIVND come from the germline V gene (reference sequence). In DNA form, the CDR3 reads TGTGCCAGTAGCCCCTTAGGAGATCAGCCCCAGCATTTT. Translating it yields CASSPLGDQPQHF. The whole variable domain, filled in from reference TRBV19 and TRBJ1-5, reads DGGITQSPKYLFRKEGQNVTLSCEQNLNHDAMYWYRQDPGQGLRLIYYSQIVNDFQKGDIAEGYSVSREKKESFPLTVTSAQKNPTAFYLCASSPLGDQPQHFGDGTRLSIL.

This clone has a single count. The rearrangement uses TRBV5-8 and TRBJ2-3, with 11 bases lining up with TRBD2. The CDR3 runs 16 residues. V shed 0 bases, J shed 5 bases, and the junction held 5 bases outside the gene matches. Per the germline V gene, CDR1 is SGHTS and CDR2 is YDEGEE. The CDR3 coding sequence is TGTGCCAGCAGCTTGGGTGCTAGCGGGGGGAAAGATACGCAGTATTTT. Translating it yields CASSLGASGGKDTQYF.

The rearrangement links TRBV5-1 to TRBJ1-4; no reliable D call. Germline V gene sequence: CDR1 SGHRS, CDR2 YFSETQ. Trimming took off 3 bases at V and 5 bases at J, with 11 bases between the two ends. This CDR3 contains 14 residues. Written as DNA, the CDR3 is TGCGCCAGCAGCTCAAGGACGGGGAATGAAAAACTGTTTTTT. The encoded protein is CASSSRTGNEKLFF.

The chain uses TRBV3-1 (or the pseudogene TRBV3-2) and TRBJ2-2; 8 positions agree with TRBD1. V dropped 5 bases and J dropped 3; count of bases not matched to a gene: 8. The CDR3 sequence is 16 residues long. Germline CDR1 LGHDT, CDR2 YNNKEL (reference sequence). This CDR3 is CASSSRTGSDTGELFF. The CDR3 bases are TGTGCCAGCAGCTCTCGGACAGGGTCAGACACCGGGGAGCTGTTTTTT.